Listed below are T cell receptor beta chains from one sample, sequenced in a study of T cell repertoires in cytomegalovirus infection. Via MiXCR, TCRdb re-called the reads, giving one row per CDR3 protein. The data show approximately 320,000 distinct CDR3 sequences, with more than 8% seen just once and approximately 4.7% held by the top ten. The sample consisted of PBMCs. Source of these receptors: a human donor in good health (CMV status not recorded). Some clones in this sample may be carry-over from other donors' samples. Both conserved end residues are part of each CDR3. The order of the fields is J gene, V gene, clone size, CDR3 protein. The size field is filled for only some rows; it gives once, few, many or a size class.

J: TRBJ2-5; V: TRBV7-2; size: many; CDR3: CASSFWALGASGETQYF
J: TRBJ2-3; V: TRBV6-1; size: -; CDR3: CASSEWSGGGFSDTQYF
J: TRBJ1-1; V: TRBV7-8; size: few; CDR3: CASSPGTSEAFF
J: TRBJ2-3; V: TRBV28; size: many; CDR3: CASSFTGVRTDTQYF
J: TRBJ2-1; V: TRBV4-1; size: few; CDR3: CASSQVVAGGIYNEQFF
J: TRBJ2-7; V: TRBV7-8; size: many; CDR3: CASSRDRFLYF
J: TRBJ1-5; V: TRBV27; size: -; CDR3: CASSLGSLRDEGQPQHF
J: TRBJ2-2; V: TRBV25-1; size: few; CDR3: CASSEWRAPDGGELFF
J: TRBJ1-1; V: TRBV7-4; size: -; CDR3: CASSPTGGRFGAFF
J: TRBJ2-2; V: TRBV7-2; size: many; CDR3: CASSHPWNTGELFF